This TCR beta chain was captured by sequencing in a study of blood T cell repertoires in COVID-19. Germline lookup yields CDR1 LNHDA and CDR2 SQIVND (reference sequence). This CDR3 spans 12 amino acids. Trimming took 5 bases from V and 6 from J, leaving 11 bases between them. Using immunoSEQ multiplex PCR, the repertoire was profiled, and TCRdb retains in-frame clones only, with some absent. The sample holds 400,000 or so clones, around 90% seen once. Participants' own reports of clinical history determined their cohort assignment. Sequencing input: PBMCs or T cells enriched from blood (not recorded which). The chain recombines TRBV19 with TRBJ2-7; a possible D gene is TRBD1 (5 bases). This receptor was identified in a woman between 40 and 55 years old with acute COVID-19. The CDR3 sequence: CASSQGSGEQYF. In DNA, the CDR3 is TGTGCCAGTAGTCAGGGATCTGGCGAGCAGTACTTC.